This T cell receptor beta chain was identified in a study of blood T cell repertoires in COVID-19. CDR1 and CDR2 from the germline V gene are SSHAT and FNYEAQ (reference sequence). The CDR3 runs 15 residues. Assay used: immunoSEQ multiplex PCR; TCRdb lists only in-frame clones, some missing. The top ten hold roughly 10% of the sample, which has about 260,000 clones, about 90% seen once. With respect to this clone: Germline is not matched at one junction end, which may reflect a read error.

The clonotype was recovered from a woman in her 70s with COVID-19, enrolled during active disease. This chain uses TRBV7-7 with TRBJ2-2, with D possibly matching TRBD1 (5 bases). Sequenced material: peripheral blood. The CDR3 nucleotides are TGTGCTAGCAGCTTGGGCAGGGCGTACACCGGGGAGCTGTTTTTT. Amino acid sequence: CASSLGRAYTGELFF.